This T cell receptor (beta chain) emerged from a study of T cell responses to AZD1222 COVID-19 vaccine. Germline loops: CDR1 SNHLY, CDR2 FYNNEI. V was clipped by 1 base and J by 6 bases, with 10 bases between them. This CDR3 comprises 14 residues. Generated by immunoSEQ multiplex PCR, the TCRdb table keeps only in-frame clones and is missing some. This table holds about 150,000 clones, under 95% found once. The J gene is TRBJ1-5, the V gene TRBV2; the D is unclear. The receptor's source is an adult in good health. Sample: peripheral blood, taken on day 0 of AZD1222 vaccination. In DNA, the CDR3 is TGTGCCAGCAGTGAAGAGGGTTTTGCTCAGCCCCAGCATTTT. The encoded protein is CASSEEGFAQPQHF.